This TCR beta chain comes out of a study of cytomegalovirus exposure and HLA in healthy donors (dated 2017 in TCRdb). In the study overall: A later analysis indicated that the 110 or so validation repertoires were generated on the platform also employed for the approximately 700 repertoires of the first cohort. The study was designed to test whether signatures of past pathogen exposure could be identified by cataloging public T cell receptors. Along with the roughly 700-subject first cohort, a separate validation cohort of around 120 different subjects was used. The study combined high-throughput TCR immunosequencing, statistical association of individual TCRs with disease status, and machine learning to predict cytomegalovirus infection status.

The donors belonged to the validation cohort of about 130 subjects, which was separate from the roughly 680-subject first cohort. As for this clone: The antigen this receptor binds is unknown. Qualities for individual bases were not recorded, and no much larger clone is one base off.

Here is what the overall study found, with its caveats: A later analysis lacked HLA typing for the validation cohort, so it scored co-occurrence in that cohort across all 120 or so repertoires. A total of about 150 TCR beta chains were listed by the study as associated with cytomegalovirus. In vitro tests confirmed that a few of the cytomegalovirus-associated TCR beta chains recognize cytomegalovirus antigens. Subsequent analysis determined that TCRs grouped into clusters in the first cohort also showed a tendency toward co-occurrence across the 130 or so validation repertoires, and approximately 94% of cluster scores exceeded 0. While some public TCRs were present in many individuals, most TCR sequences turned up only very rarely across donors. The classifier was reported to diagnose cytomegalovirus status with high specificity and sensitivity in both the original and validation cohorts. The authors suggested that the approach could potentially be generalized to other disease states and immunological phenotypes.

The germline V and J ends show losses of 4 bases and 9 bases respectively, and no gene match explains 7 bases of the junction. Per the germline V gene (reference sequence), MNHEY is the CDR1 and SMNVEV is the CDR2. Measured from the cysteine to the phenylalanine, the CDR3 is 15 residues long. The DNA shown is the 45-base CDR3, in frame from base 1. The library was obtained by the immunoSEQ multiplex PCR assay. The original pipeline was this. A statistical classification framework was built for diagnosing cytomegalovirus status from the catalog of TCR beta chain sequences. This is the immuneACCESS table as TCRdb keeps it, with only in-frame sequences that have V and J called. A part of the clones is gone; compared with another copy, unresolved V genes explain less than half, and the rest is unexplained. For V, J and clone size, that table is used; D and trimming come from the DNA. Across this sample there are around 170,000 clones, with 85% seen only once. Clones ranked in the top ten supply more than 15% of the sample.

The sequence links TRBV27 to TRBJ2-1; 12 bases in between match TRBD2. The sequence came from a man younger than 35 in good health and CMV-seropositive. The sequenced material came from PBMCs. For the CDR3, the sequence is CASSSPPSGRVEQFF. The DNA is as follows: TGTGCCAGCAGTTCCCCTCCTAGCGGGAGGGTTGAGCAGTTCTTC.